This T cell receptor (beta chain) was recorded in a study of shared clonotypes between healthy human individuals. Across the whole study: Per donor, three plates held CD4 naive cells, three held CD4 memory, two held CD8 naive and one held CD8 memory. General study points: Exclusively blood specimens were collected; tissue repertoires likely differ.

A word on this clone: Its antigen is as yet unknown.

DNA at 200 ng, some 31,000 T cell genomes, went into sorted-subset replicate PCRs. TCRdb's table, derived via immunoSEQ multiplex PCR, lists solely in-frame clones and lacks some. This table has around 2.3 million clones, roughly 95% appearing once. V was trimmed by 2 bases and J by 2 bases, leaving 13 bases between them. The germline V gene has CDR1 SGHRS and CDR2 YFSETQ. This CDR3 spans 15 amino acids. The sequence came from a man aged 18 to 29 in good health. The J gene is TRBJ1-1, the V gene TRBV5-1, with D tentatively TRBD1 (5 bases). Source material: naive CD4+ T cells sorted from blood. Subset meaning: CD45RA+ positively selected. This chain's CDR3 is CASSLLDGANTEAFF. As DNA, the CDR3 is TGCGCCAGCAGCTTACTGGACGGGGCAAACACTGAAGCTTTCTTT.